This T cell receptor beta chain originates from a study of T cell responses to AZD1222 COVID-19 vaccine. Measured with immunoSEQ multiplex PCR; TCRdb has only the in-frame clones, and not every one. The sample lists about 140,000 clones, 85% to 95% occurring once. Points on this clone: Its antigen is still unknown.

Findings of the study overall: Repertoire collection took place solely once the T cell response had peaked. Reports indicate that nearly half of spike-specific TCRs are directed at unmutated variant regions. Dominant at 160-218 and 743-854, vaccine-associated CD4 TCRs also spanned spike.

V lost 5 bases to trimming and J lost 7 bases; unmatched junction nucleotides: 14. CDR3 length: 16 amino acids. Germline CDR1 PRHDT, CDR2 FYEKMQ (reference sequence). The sequence derives from an adult who had recovered from COVID-19. The genes are TRBV13 and TRBJ2-1, with 7 bases that match TRBD2. Sequencing was performed on peripheral blood, taken after recovery from COVID-19. The chain's CDR3 is CASSVSGTPKLNEQFF. CDR3 coding DNA: TGTGCCAGCAGCGTAAGCGGGACCCCCAAGTTGAATGAGCAGTTCTTC.